These T cell receptor beta chains were read from a single sample in a study of beta chain features in type 1 diabetes. TCRdb's table, derived via immunoSEQ multiplex PCR, lists solely in-frame clones and lacks some. The data contain about 350,000 clones, roughly a fifth of them singletons. Sequencing was done on a sample of naive CD4+ T cells from blood. Receptors originate from a woman aged 18-30 years in good health. Each CDR3 is given without its conserved first and last residue. Each record gives: J gene, D gene, V gene, CDR3 protein. The D gene is left open where the match is weak.

>TRBJ2-7|TRBD2|TRBV6-5
ASSGSGGIYEQY
>TRBJ1-5|.|TRBV10-3
AISELAYQPQH
>TRBJ1-2|TRBD1|TRBV11-1
ASSSRQGAEGYT
>TRBJ1-2|.|TRBV29-1
SVEDPRVRYGYT
>TRBJ1-2|.|TRBV19
ASKRRSNYGYT
>TRBJ2-1|.|TRBV19
ASSTPSGAVYNEQF
>TRBJ1-5|.|TRBV4-1
ASSPVGGMSNQPQH
>TRBJ2-3|TRBD1|TRBV7-9
ASSSGWGTARTDTQY
>TRBJ2-5|TRBD2|TRBV5-1
ASSPGGTSGSSETQY
>TRBJ2-1|TRBD2|TRBV6-5
ASRRGGFYNEQF
>TRBJ2-3|TRBD2|TRBV25-1
ASSYSGSSDTQY
>TRBJ1-3|TRBD1|TRBV6-5
ASSYSRGLGNTIY
>TRBJ2-6|.|TRBV4-2
ASSQGQTISGANVLT
>TRBJ1-2|.|TRBV5-1
ASSSGLLANYGYT
>TRBJ2-3|TRBD2|TRBV7-2
ASSLAAGGPDTQY
>TRBJ2-4|.|TRBV10-3
AIRGAQNIQY
>TRBJ2-7|.|TRBV7-9
ASSSWVSTNEQY
>TRBJ1-2|.|TRBV5-1
ASSFTGLNYGYT
>TRBJ1-1|TRBD1|TRBV2
ASSRDRNTEAF
>TRBJ2-1|TRBD2|TRBV29-1
SVGDGGTSGGNEQF
>TRBJ2-3|.|TRBV30
AWSVSVDTQY
>TRBJ2-2|.|TRBV6-6
ASSYRGDQGGELF
>TRBJ2-3|TRBD1|TRBV7-8
ASSQQGLDTQY
>TRBJ2-7|TRBD2|TRBV15
ATSREASGSSYEQY
>TRBJ2-5|.|TRBV21-1
ASSKAWSGQLQETQY
>TRBJ2-1|TRBD2|TRBV4-1
ASSPGSGRTFRTNEQF
>TRBJ2-7|TRBD2|TRBV7-2
ASSLKSGGNEQY
>TRBJ2-1|.|TRBV7-2
ASSLERDNEQF
>TRBJ2-5|.|TRBV7-9
ASSPRWTREETQY
>TRBJ1-6|.|TRBV4-3
ASSHNSYNSPLH
>TRBJ2-5|TRBD2|TRBV7-2
ASSLGLERDQY
>TRBJ2-5|TRBD1|TRBV29-1
SVGRSGGMETQY
>TRBJ2-1|TRBD2|TRBV7-2
ASSYGLAGKPEQF
>TRBJ2-3|TRBD1|TRBV7-6
ASSLDRTGADTQY
>TRBJ1-1|TRBD1|TRBV30
AGGSDRSLTEAF
>TRBJ2-1|TRBD2|TRBV29-1
SVVDGGDYNEQF
>TRBJ2-5|.|TRBV2
ASRTRRGWDQETQY
>TRBJ2-1|.|TRBV7-2
ASSLDRRGEQF
>TRBJ1-1|.|TRBV5-1
ASSSYSLNTEAF
>TRBJ2-5|.|TRBV5-4
ASSRGHANHQETQY
>TRBJ1-5|TRBD1|TRBV30
AWRTTGGNQPQH
>TRBJ2-1|TRBD2|TRBV5-1
ASSLTSGASYNEQF
>TRBJ1-6|.|TRBV21-1
ASSKEEGTKESGNSPLH
>TRBJ2-5|TRBD2|TRBV5-1
ASSWPEGLALETQY
>TRBJ1-2|TRBD1|TRBV28
ASTTGSGGYT
>TRBJ2-2|.|TRBV9
ASSVVEGELF
>TRBJ2-7|TRBD1|TRBV5-6
ASSLDRGIYEQY
>TRBJ2-2|TRBD2|TRBV19
ASSKLAQNTGELF
>TRBJ2-7|.|TRBV6-5
ASSRLAFYEQY
>TRBJ2-7|TRBD1|TRBV18
ASSPPGQGYEQY
>TRBJ2-7|TRBD2|TRBV18
ASSPPGREASSYEQY
>TRBJ2-1|.|TRBV9
ASSARMSEQF
>TRBJ2-7|TRBD1|TRBV2
ASSKNRGSYEQY
>TRBJ1-1|.|TRBV10-3
AIKQMNTEAF
>TRBJ2-5|.|TRBV15
ATSRDPREGETQY